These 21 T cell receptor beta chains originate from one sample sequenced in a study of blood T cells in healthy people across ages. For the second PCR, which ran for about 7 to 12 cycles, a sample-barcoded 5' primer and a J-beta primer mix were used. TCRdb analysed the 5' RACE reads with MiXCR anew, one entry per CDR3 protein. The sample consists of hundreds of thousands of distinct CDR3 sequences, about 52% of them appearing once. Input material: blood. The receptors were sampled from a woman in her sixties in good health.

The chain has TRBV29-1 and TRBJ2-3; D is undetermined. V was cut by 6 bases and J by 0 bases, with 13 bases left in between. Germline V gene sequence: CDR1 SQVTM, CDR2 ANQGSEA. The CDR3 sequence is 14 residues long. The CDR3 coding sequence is TGCAGCGTCCACATTCGAACAAGCACAGATACGCAGTATTTT. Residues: CSVHIRTSTDTQYF.

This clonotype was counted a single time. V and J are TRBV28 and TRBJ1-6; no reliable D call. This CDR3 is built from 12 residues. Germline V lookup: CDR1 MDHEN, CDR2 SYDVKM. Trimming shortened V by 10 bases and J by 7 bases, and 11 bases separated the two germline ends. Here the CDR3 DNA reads TGTGCCATTCAAGACGGCAATTCACCCCTCCACTTT. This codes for CAIQDGNSPLHF.

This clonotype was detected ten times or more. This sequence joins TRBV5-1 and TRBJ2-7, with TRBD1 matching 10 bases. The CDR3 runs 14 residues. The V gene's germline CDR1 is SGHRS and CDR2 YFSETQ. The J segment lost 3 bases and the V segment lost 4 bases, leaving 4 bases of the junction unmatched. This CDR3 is CASSRGQGFYEQYF. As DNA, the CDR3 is TGCGCCAGCAGCAGGGGACAGGGGTTCTACGAGCAGTACTTC.

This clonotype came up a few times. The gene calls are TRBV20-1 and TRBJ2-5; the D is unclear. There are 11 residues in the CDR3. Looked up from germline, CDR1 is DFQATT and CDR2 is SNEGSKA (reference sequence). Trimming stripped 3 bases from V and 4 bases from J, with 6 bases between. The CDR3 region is CSASRLETQYF. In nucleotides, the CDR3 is TGCAGTGCTAGCAGGTTAGAGACCCAGTACTTC.

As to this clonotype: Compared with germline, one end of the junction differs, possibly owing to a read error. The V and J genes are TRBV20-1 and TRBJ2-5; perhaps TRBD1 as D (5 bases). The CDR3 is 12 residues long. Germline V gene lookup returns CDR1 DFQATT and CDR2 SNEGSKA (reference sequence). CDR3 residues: CRARGLSATQYF. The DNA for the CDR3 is TGCAGGGCTAGGGGTTTGAGTGCGACCCAGTACTTC.

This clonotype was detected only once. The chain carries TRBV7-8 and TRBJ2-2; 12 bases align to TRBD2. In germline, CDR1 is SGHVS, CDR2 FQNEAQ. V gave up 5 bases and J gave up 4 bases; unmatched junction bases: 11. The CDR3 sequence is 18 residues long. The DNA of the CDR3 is TGTGCCAGCAGCCAGCGACTAGCGGGAGAGCGGGTCACCGGGGAGCTGTTTTTT. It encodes CASSQRLAGERVTGELFF.

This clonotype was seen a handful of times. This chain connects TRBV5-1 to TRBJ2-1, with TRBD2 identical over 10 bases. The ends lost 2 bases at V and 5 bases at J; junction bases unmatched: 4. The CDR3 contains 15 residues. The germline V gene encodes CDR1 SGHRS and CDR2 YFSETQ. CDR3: CASSFPAGGHNEQFF. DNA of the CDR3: TGCGCCAGCAGCTTCCCAGCGGGAGGGCACAATGAGCAGTTCTTC.

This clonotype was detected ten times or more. CDR3 sequence reads: CASSRRDRAYNEQFF. The CDR3 region has the DNA TGTGCCAGCAGCCGCCGGGACAGGGCCTACAATGAGCAGTTCTTC. The genes are TRBV7-2 and TRBJ2-1; 9 nucleotides agree with TRBD1. The CDR3 length is 15 residues. Germline V gene lookup returns CDR1 SGHTA and CDR2 FQGNSA. The V segment lost 5 bases and the J segment 2 bases; nucleotides outside the gene matches: 4.

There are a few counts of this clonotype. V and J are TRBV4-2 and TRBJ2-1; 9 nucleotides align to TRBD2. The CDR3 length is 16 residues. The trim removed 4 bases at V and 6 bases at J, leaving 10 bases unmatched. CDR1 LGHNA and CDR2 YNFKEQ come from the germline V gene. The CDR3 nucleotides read TGTGCCAGCAGCCGAGTAGCGGGAGTCGATGGCAATGAGCAGTTCTTC. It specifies CASSRVAGVDGNEQFF.

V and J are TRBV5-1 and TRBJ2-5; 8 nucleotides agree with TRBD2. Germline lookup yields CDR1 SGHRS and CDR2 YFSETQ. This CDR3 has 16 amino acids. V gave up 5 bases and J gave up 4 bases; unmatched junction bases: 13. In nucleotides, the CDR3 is TGCGCCAGCAGGATGACAAGCGGGAGAGGGAGAGAGACCCAGTACTTC. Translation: CASRMTSGRGRETQYF.

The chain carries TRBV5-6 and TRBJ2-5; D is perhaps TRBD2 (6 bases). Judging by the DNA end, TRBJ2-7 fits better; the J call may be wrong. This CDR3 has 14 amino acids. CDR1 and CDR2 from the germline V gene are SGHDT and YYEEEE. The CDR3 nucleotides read TGTGCCAGTCCTCCAGGGACTGGAAAACTCGAGCAGTACTTC. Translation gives CASPPGTGKLEQYF.

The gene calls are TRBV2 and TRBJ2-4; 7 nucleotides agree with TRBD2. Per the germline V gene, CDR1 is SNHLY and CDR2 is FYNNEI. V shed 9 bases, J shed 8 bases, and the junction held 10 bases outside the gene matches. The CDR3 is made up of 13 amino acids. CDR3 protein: CASKWEGQDIQYF. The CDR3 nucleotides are TGTGCCAGTAAATGGGAGGGGCAGGACATTCAGTACTTC.

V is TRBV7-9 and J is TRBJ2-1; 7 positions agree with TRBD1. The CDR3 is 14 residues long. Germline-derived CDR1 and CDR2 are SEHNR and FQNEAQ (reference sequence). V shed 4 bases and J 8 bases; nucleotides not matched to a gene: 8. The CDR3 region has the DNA TGTGCCAGCAGCTCCGGGACAGTCTTGGATGAGCAGTTCTTC. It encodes CASSSGTVLDEQFF.

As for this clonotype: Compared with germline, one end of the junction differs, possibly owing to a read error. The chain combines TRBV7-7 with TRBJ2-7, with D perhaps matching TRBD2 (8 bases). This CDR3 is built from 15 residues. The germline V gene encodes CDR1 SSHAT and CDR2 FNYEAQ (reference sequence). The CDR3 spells CASSQGVSGAYEQYF. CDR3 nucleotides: TGTGCTAGCAGCCAGGGGGTTAGCGGGGCCTACGAGCAGTACTTC.

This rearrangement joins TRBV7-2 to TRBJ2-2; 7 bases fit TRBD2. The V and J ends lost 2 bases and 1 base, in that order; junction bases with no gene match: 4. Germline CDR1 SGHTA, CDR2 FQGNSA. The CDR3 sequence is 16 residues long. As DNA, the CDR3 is TGTGCCAGCAGCTTACAGCCGGGGGGGAACACCGGGGAGCTGTTTTTT. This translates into CASSLQPGGNTGELFF.

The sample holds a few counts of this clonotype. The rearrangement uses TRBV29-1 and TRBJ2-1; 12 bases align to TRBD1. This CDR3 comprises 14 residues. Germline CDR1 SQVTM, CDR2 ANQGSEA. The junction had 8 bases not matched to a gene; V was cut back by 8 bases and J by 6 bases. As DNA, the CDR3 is TGCAGCCTTTCGGGACAGGGGGCTTCCAATGAGCAGTTCTTC. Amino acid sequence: CSLSGQGASNEQFF.

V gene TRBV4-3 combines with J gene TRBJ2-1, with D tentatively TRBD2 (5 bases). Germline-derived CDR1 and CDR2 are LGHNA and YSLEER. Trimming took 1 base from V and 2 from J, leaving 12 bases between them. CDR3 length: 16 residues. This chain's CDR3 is CASSQGELGPYNEQFF. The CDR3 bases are TGCGCCAGCAGCCAAGGAGAACTAGGCCCCTACAATGAGCAGTTCTTC.

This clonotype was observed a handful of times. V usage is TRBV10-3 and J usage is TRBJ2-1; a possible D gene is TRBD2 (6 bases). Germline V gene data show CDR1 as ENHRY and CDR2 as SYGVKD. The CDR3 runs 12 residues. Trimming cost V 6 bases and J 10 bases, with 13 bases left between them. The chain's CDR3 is CAISPDYEEQFF. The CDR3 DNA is TGTGCCATCAGCCCGGACTACGAGGAGCAGTTCTTC.

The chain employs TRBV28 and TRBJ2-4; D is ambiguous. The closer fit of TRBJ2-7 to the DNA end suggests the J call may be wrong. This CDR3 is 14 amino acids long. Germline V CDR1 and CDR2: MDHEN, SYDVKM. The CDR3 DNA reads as TGTGCCAGCAGGAACCCGGGCCAATCCTACGAGCAGTACTTC. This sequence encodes CASRNPGQSYEQYF.

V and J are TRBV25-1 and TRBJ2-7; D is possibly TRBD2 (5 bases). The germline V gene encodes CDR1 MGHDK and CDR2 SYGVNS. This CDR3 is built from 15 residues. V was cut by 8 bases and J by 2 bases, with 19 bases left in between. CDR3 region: CASSKTLGLTYEQYF. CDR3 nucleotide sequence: TGTGCCAGCTCAAAAACGCTCGGACTTACCTACGAGCAGTACTTC.

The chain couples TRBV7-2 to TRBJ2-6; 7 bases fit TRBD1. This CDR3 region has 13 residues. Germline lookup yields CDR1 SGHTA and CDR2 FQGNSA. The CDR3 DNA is TGTGCAATCGACAGGGCTGGGGCCAACGTCCTGACTTTC. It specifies CAIDRAGANVLTF.